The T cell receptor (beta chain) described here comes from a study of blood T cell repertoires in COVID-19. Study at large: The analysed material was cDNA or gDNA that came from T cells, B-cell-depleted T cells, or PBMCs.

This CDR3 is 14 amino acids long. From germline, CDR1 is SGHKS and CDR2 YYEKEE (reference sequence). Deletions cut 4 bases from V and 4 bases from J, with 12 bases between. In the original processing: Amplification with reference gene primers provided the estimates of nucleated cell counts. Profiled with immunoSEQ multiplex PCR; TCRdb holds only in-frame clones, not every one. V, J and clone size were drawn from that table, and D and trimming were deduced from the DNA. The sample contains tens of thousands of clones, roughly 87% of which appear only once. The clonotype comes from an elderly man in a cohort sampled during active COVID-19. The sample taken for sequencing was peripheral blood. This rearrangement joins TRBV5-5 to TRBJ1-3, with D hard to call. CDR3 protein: CASSRPFQGNTIYF. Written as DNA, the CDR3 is TGTGCCAGCAGCCGCCCGTTCCAGGGAAACACCATATATTTT.